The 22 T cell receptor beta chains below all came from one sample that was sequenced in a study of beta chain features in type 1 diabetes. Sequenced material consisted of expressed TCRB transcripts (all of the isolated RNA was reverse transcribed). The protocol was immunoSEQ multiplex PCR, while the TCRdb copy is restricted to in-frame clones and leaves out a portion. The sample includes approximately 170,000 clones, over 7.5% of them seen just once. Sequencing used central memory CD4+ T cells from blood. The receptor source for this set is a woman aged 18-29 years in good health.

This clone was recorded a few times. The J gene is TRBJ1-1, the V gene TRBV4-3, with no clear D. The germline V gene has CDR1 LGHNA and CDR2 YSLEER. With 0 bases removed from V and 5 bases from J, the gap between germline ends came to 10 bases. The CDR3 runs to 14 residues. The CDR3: CASSQDTGITEAFF. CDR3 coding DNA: TGCGCCAGCAGCCAAGATACCGGGATAACTGAAGCTTTCTTT.

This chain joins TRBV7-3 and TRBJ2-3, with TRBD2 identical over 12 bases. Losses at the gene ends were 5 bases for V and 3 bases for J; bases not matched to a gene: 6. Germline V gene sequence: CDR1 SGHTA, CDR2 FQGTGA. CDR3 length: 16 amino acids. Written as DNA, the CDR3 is TGTGCCAGCAGCGGGACTAGCGGGTCGGGGACAGATACGCAGTATTTT. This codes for CASSGTSGSGTDTQYF.

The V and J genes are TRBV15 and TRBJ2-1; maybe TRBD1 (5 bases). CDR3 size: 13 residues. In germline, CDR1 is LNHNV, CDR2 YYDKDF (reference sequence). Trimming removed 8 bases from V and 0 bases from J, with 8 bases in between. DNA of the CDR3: TGTGCCACCGGGGCAGTCTCCTACAATGAGCAGTTCTTC. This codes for CATGAVSYNEQFF.

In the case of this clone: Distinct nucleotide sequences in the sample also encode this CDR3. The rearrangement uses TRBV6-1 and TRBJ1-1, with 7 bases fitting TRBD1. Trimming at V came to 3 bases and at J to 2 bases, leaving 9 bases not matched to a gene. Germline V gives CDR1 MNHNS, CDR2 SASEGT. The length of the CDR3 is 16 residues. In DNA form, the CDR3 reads TGTGCCAGCAGTGATCCGGGACAGTCCCTTAACACTGAAGCTTTCTTT. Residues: CASSDPGQSLNTEAFF.

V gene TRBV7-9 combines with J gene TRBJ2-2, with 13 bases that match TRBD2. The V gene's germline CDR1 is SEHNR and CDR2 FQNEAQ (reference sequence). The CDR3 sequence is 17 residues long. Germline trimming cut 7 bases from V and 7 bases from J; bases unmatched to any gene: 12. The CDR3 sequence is CASIFDGTSGISGELFF. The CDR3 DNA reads TGTGCCAGCATCTTCGACGGGACTAGCGGGATCAGCGGGGAGCTGTTTTTT.

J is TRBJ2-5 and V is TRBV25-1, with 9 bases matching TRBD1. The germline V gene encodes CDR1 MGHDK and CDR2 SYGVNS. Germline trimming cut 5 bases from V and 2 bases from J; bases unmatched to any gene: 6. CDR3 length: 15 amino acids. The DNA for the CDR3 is TGTGCCAGCAGTACAGCGACAGGGGGTCAAGAGACCCAGTACTTC. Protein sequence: CASSTATGGQETQYF.

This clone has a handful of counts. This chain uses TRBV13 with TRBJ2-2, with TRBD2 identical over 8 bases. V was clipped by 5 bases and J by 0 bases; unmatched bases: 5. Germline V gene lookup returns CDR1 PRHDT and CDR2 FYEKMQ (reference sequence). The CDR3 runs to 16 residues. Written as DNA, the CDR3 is TGTGCCAGCAGCGTCGGACTAGCTCCGAACACCGGGGAGCTGTTTTTT. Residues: CASSVGLAPNTGELFF.

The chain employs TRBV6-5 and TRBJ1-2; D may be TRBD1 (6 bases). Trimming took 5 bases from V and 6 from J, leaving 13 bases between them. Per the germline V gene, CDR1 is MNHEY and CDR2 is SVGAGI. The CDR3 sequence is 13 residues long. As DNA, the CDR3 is TGTGCCAGCAGTACCGGACAGCTAGATGGCTACACCTTC. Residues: CASSTGQLDGYTF.

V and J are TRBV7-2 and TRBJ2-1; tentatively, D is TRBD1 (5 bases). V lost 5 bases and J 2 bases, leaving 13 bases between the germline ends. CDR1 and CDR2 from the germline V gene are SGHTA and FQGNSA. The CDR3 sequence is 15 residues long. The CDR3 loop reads CASSPQGETYNEQFF. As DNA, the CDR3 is TGTGCCAGCAGCCCTCAGGGCGAAACCTACAATGAGCAGTTCTTC.

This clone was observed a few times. The CDR3: CASRPGLAGGEQFF. For the CDR3, the DNA is TGTGCCAGCAGACCGGGACTAGCGGGAGGTGAGCAGTTCTTC. This chain connects TRBV6-6 to TRBJ2-1; TRBD2 agrees at 15 bases. The CDR3 consists of 14 residues. The ends lost 6 bases at V and 9 bases at J; junction bases unmatched: 3. From germline, CDR1 is MNHNY and CDR2 SVGAGI (reference sequence).

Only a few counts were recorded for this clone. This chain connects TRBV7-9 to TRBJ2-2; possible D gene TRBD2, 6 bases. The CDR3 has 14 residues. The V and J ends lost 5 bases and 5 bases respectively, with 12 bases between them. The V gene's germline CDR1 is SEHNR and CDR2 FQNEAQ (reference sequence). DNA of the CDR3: TGTGCCAGCAGCGGGGACTCGGGGACCGGGGAGCTGTTTTTT. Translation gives CASSGDSGTGELFF. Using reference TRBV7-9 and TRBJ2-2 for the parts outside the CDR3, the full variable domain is DTGVSQNPRHKITKRGQNVTFRCDPISEHNRLYWYRQTLGQGPEFLTYFQNEAQLEKSRLLSDRFSAERPKGSFSTLEIQRTEQGDSAMYLCASSGDSGTGELFFGEGSRLTVL.

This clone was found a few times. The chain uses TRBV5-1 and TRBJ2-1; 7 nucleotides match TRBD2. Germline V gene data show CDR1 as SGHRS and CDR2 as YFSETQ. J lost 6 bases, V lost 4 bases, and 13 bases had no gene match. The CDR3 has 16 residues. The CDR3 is CASSPQPVGGLNEQFF. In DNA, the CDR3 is TGCGCCAGCAGCCCCCAGCCAGTGGGAGGGCTCAATGAGCAGTTCTTC. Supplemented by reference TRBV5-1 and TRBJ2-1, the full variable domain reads KAGVTQTPRYLIKTRGQQVTLSCSPISGHRSVSWYQQTPGQGLQFLFEYFSETQRNKGNFPGRFSGRQFSNSRSEMNVSTLELGDSALYLCASSPQPVGGLNEQFFGPGTRLTVL.

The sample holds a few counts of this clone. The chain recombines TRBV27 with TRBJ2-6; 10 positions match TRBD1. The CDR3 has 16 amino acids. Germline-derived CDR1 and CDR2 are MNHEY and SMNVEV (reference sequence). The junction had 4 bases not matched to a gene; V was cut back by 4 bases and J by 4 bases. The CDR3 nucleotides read TGTGCCAGCAGTTGGGACAGGGGAGGAGGGGCCAACGTCCTGACTTTC. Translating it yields CASSWDRGGGANVLTF.

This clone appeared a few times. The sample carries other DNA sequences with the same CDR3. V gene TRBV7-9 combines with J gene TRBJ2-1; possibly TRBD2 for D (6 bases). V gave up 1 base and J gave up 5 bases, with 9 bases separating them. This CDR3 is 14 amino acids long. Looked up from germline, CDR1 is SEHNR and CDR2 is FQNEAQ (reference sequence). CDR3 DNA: TGTGCCAGCAGCTTAGGGGGGAGGAACAATGAGCAGTTCTTC. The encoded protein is CASSLGGRNNEQFF. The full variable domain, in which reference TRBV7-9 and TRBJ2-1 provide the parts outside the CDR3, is DTGVSQNPRHKITKRGQNVTFRCDPISEHNRLYWYRQTLGQGPEFLTYFQNEAQLEKSRLLSDRFSAERPKGSFSTLEIQRTEQGDSAMYLCASSLGGRNNEQFFGPGTRLTVL.

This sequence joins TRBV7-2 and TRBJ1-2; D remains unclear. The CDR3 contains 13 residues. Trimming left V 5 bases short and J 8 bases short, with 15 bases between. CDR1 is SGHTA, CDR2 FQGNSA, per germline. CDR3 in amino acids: CASSPLGSGGYTF. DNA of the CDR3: TGTGCCAGCAGCCCACTGGGAAGCGGGGGCTACACCTTC.

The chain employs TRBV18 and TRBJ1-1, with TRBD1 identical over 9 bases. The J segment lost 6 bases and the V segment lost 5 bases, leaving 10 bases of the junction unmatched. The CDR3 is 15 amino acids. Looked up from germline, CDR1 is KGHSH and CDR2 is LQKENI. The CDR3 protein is CASSSYRGHESEAFF. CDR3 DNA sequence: TGTGCCAGCTCATCATACAGGGGGCATGAGTCTGAAGCTTTCTTT.

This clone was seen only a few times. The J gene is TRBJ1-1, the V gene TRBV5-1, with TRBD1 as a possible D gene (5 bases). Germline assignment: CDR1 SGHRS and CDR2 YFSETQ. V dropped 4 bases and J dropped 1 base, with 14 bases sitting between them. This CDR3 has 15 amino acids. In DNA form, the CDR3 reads TGCGCCAGCAGCCGTAATACACAGGCGAACACTGAAGCTTTCTTT. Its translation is CASSRNTQANTEAFF.

As DNA, the CDR3 is TGTGCCAGCAGCCCCGGACTAGCGGGAGTTGAGCAGTACTTC. Translating gives CASSPGLAGVEQYF. The chain combines TRBV11-2 with TRBJ2-7, with 13 bases lining up with TRBD2. The CDR3 is made up of 14 amino acids. Per the germline V gene, CDR1 is SGHAT and CDR2 is FQNNGV. The V gene end was trimmed by 5 bases and the J gene end by 7 bases; junction bases not matched to a gene: 5.

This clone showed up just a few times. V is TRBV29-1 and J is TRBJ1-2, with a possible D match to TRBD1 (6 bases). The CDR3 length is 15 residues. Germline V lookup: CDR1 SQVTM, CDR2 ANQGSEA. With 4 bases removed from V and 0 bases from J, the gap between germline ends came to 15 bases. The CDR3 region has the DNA TGCAGCGTTGTAGGGGCAGGGGCAACTAACTATGGCTACACCTTC. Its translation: CSVVGAGATNYGYTF.

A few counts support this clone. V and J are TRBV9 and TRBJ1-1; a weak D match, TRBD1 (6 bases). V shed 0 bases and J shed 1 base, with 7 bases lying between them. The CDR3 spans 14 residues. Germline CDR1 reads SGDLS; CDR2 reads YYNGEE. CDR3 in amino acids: CASSVEGQNTEAFF. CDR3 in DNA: TGTGCCAGCAGCGTAGAGGGACAGAACACTGAAGCTTTCTTT. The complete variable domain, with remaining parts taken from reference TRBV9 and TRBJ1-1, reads DSGVTQTPKHLITATGQRVTLRCSPRSGDLSVYWYQQSLDQGLQFLIQYYNGEERAKGNILERFSAQQFPDLHSELNLSSLELGDSALYFCASSVEGQNTEAFFGQGTRLTVV.

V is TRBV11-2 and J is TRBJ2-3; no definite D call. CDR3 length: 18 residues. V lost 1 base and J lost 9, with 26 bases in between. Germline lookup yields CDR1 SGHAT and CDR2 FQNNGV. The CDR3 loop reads CASSLGSGSAATTGTQYF. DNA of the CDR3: TGTGCCAGCAGCTTAGGCTCGGGTTCTGCGGCCACGACTGGGACGCAGTATTTT.

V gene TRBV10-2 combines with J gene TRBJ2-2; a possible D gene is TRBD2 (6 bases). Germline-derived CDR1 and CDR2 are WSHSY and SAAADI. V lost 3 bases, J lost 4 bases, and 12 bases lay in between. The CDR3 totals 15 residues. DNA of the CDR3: TGCGCCAGCAGTGAATCGGGAGTCGGCACCGGGGAGCTGTTTTTT. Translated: CASSESGVGTGELFF.